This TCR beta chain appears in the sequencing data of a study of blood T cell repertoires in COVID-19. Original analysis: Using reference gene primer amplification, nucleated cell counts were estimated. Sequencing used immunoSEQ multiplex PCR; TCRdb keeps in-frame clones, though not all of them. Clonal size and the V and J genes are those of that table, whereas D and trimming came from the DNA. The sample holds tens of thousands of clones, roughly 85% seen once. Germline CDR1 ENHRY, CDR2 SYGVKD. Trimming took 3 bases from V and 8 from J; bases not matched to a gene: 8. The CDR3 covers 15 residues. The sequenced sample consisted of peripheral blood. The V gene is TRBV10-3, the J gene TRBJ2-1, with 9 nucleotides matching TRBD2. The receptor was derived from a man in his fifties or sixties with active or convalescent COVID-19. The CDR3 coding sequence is TGTGCCATCAGTGAATTTGCGGGGGGGCGCGATGAGCAGTTCTTC. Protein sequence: CAISEFAGGRDEQFF.